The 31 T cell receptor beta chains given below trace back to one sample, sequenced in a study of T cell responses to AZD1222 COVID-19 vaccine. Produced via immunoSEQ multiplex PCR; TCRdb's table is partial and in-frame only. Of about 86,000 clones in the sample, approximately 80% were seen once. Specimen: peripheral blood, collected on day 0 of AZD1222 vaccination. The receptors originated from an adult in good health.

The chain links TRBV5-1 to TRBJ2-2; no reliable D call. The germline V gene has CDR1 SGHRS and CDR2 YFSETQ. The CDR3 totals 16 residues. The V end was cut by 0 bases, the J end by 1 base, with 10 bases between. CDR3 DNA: TGCGCCAGCAGCTTGGCTACGGCAGGGAACACCGGGGAGCTGTTTTTT. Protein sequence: CASSLATAGNTGELFF.

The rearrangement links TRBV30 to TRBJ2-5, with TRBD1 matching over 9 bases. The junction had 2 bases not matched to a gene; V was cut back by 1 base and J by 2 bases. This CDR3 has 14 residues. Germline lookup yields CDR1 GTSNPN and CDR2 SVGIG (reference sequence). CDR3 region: CAWSGGQGQETQYF. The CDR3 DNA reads TGTGCCTGGAGTGGGGGACAGGGACAAGAGACCCAGTACTTC.

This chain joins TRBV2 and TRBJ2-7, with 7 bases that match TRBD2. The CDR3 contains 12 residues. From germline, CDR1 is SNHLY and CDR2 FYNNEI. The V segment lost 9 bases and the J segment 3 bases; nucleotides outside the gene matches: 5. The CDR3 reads CARRGDDYEQYF. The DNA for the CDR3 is TGTGCCAGACGGGGGGACGACTACGAGCAGTACTTC.

CDR3 sequence: CASSLPGRGDGYTF. CDR3 sequence (DNA): TGTGCCAGCAGTTTACCCGGGAGGGGCGATGGCTACACCTTC. V usage is TRBV28 and J usage is TRBJ1-2; tentative D call: TRBD1 (5 bases). Trimming shortened V by 2 bases and J by 6 bases, and 13 bases separated the two germline ends. CDR1 MDHEN and CDR2 SYDVKM come from the germline V gene. This CDR3 is 14 amino acids long.

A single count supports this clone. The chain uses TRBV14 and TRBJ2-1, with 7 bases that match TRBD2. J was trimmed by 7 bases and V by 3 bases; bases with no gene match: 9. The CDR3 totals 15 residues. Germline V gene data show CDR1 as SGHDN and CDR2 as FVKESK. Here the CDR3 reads CASSQWSGGGNEQFF. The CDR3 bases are TGTGCCAGCAGCCAGTGGAGTGGGGGGGGAAATGAGCAGTTCTTC.

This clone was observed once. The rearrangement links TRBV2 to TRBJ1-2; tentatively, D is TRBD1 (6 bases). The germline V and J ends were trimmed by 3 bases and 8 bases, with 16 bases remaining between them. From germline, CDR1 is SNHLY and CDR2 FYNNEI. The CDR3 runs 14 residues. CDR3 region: CASSDRGHIGGYTF. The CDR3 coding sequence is TGTGCCAGCAGTGATCGGGGACATATCGGCGGCTACACCTTC. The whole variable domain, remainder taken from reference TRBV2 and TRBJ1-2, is EPEVTQTPSHQVTQMGQEVILRCVPISNHLYFYWYRQILGQKVEFLVSFYNNEISEKSEIFDDQFSVERPDGSNFTLKIRSTKLEDSAMYFCASSDRGHIGGYTFGSGTRLTVV.

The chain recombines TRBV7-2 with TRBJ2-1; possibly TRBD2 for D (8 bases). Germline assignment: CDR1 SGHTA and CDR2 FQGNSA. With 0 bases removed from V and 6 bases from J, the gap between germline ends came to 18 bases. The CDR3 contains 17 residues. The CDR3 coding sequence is TGTGCCAGCAGCTTAGCGGGCAGGGGGGGACTAGGCAATGAGCAGTTCTTC. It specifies CASSLAGRGGLGNEQFF.

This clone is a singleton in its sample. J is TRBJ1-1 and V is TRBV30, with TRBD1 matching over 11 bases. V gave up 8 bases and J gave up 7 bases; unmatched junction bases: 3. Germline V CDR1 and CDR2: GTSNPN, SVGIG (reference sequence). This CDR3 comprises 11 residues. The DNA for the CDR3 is TGTGCCGGAGGGACAGGGGGTGAAGCTTTCTTT. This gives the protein CAGGTGGEAFF. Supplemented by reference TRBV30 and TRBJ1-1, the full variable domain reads SQTIHQWPATLVQPVGSPLSLECTVEGTSNPNLYWYRQAAGRGLQLLFYSVGIGQISSEVPQNLSASRPQDRQFILSSKKLLLSDSGFYLCAGGTGGEAFFGQGTRLTVV.

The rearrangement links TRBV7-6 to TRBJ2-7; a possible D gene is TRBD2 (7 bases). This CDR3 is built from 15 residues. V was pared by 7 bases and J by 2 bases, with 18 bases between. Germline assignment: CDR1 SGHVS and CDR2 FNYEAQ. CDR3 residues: CASTLGGGETYEQYF. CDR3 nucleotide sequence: TGTGCCAGCACCCTGGGCGGGGGCGAAACCTACGAGCAGTACTTC.

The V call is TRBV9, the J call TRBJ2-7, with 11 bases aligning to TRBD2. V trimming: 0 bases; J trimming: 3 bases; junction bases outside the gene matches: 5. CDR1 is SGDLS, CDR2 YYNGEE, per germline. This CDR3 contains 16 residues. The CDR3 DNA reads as TGTGCCAGCAGCGTAGGCGGACTAGCGGGCTACTACGAGCAGTACTTC. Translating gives CASSVGGLAGYYEQYF.

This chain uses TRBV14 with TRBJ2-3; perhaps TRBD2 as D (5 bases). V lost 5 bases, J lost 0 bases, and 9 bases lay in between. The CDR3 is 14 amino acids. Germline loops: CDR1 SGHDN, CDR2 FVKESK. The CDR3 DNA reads TGTGCCAGCAGCTACGAGCGGAGCACAGATACGCAGTATTTT. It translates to CASSYERSTDTQYF.

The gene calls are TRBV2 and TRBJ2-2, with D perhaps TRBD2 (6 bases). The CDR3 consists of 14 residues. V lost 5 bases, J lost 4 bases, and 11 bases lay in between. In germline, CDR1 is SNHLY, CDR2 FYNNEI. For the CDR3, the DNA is TGTGCCAGCAGTTTCGTGGGGGGCACCGGGGAGCTGTTTTTT. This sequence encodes CASSFVGGTGELFF. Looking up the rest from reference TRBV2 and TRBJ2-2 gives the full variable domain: EPEVTQTPSHQVTQMGQEVILRCVPISNHLYFYWYRQILGQKVEFLVSFYNNEISEKSEIFDDQFSVERPDGSNFTLKIRSTKLEDSAMYFCASSFVGGTGELFFGEGSRLTVL.

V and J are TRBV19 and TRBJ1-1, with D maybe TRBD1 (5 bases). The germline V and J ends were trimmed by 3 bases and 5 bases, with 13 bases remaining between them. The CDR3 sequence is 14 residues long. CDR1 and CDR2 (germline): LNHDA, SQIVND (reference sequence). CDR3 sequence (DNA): TGTGCCAGTAGTATGGGCCTCAGGGTAACTGAAGCTTTCTTT. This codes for CASSMGLRVTEAFF.

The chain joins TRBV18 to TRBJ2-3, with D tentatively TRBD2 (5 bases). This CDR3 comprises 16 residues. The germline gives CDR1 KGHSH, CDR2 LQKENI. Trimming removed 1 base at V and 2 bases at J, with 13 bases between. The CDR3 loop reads CASSPLPTRNTDTQYF. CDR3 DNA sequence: TGTGCCAGCTCACCACTCCCAACTAGGAACACAGATACGCAGTATTTT.

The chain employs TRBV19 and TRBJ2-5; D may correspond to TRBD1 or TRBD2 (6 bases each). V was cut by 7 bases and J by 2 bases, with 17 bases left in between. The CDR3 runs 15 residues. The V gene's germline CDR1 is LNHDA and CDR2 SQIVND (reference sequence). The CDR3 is CASTTNGGGQETQYF. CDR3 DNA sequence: TGTGCCAGTACCACTAACGGAGGGGGGCAAGAGACCCAGTACTTC. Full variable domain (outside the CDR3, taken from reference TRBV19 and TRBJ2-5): DGGITQSPKYLFRKEGQNVTLSCEQNLNHDAMYWYRQDPGQGLRLIYYSQIVNDFQKGDIAEGYSVSREKKESFPLTVTSAQKNPTAFYLCASTTNGGGQETQYFGPGTRLLVL.

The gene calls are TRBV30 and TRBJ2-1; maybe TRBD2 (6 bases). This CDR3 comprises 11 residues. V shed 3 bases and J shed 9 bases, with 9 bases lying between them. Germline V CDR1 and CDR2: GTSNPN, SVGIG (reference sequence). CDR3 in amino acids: CAWRLGSEQFF. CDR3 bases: TGTGCCTGGAGGCTCGGGAGTGAGCAGTTCTTC.

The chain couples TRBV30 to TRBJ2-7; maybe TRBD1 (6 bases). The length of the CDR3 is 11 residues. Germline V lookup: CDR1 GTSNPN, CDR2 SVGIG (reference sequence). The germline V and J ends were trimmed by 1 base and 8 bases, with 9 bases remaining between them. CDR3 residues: CAWSGQGQQYF. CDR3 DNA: TGTGCCTGGAGTGGCCAGGGGCAGCAGTACTTC.

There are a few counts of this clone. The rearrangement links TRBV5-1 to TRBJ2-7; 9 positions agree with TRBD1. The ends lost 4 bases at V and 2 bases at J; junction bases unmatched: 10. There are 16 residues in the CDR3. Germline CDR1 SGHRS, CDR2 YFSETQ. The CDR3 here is CASSTGTGTLTYEQYF. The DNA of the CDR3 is TGCGCCAGCAGCACAGGGACAGGGACCCTAACCTACGAGCAGTACTTC.

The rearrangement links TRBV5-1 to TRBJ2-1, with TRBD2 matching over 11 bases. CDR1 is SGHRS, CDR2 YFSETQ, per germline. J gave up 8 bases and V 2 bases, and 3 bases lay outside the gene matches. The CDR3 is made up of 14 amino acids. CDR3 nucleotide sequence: TGCGCCAGCAGCTTCACTAGCGGGAGCGATGAGCAGTTCTTC. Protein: CASSFTSGSDEQFF.

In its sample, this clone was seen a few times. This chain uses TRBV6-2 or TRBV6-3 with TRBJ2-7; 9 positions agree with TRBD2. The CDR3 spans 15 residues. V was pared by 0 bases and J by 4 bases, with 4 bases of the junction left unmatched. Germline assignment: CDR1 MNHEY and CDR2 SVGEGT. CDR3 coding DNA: TGTGCCAGCAGTTACTCGGTGCTAGCGGGATACGAGCAGTACTTC. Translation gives CASSYSVLAGYEQYF.

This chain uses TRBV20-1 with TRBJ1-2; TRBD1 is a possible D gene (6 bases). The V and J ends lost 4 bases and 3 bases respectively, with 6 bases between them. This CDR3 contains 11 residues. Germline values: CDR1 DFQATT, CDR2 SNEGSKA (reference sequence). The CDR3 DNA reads TGCAGTGCTACAGGGGACTATGGCTACACCTTC. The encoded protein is CSATGDYGYTF.

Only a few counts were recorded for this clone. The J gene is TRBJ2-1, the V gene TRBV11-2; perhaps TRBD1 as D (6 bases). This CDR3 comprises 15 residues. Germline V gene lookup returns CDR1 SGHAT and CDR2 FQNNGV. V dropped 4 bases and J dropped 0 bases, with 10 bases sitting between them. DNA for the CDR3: TGTGCCAGCAGCTCTACAGGGTTCTCCTACAATGAGCAGTTCTTC. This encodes CASSSTGFSYNEQFF.

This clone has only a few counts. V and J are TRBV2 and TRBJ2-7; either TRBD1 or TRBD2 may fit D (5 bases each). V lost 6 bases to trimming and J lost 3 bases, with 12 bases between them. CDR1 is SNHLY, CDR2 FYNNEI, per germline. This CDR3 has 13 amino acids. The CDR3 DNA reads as TGTGCCAGCAGCAGCGGACAAGTCTACGAGCAGTACTTC. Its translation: CASSSGQVYEQYF.

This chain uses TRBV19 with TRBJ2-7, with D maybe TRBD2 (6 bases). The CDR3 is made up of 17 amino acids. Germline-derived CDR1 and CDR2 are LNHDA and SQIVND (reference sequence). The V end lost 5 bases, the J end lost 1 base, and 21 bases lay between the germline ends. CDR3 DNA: TGTGCCAGTAGTTCCCTCCAACTAGCTGAAGGGTCCTACGAGCAGTACTTC. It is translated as CASSSLQLAEGSYEQYF.

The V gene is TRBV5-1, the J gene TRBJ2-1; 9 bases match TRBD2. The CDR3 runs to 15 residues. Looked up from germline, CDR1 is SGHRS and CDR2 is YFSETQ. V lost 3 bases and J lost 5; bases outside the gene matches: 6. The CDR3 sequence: CASSSYAGGNNEQFF. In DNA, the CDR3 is TGCGCCAGCAGCTCATACGCGGGAGGGAACAATGAGCAGTTCTTC.

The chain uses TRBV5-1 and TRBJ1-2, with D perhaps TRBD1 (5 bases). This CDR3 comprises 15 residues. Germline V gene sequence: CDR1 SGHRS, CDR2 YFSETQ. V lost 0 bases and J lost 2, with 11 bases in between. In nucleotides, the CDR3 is TGCGCCAGCAGCTTGGCAGCGGGACCCAACTATGGCTACACCTTC. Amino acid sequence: CASSLAAGPNYGYTF.

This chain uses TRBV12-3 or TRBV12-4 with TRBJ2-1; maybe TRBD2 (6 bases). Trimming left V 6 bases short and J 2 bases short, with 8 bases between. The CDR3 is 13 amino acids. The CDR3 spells CASSRTTYNEQFF. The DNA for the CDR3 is TGTGCCAGCAGCCGGACTACCTACAATGAGCAGTTCTTC.

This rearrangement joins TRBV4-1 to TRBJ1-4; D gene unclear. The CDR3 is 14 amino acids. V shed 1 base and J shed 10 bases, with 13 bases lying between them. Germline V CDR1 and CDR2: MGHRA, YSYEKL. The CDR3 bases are TGCGCCAGCAGCCAAGTGGGATCCGGGCGAAAACTGTTTTTT. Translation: CASSQVGSGRKLFF.

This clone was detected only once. The CDR3 DNA follows: TGTGCCAGCAGCTCAGGACAGGGGGAAGGGCAGTACTTC. This sequence encodes CASSSGQGEGQYF. V and J are TRBV7-2 and TRBJ2-7; 10 bases fit TRBD1. This CDR3 has 13 residues. Germline trimming cut 4 bases from V and 9 bases from J; bases unmatched to any gene: 6. CDR1 and CDR2 from the germline V gene are SGHTA and FQGNSA.

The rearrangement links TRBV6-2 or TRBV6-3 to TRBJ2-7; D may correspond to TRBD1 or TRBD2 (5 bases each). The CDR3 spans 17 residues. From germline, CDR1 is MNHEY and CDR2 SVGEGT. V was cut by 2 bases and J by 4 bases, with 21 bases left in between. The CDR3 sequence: CASSYTNRDPRGYEQYF. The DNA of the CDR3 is TGTGCCAGCAGTTACACAAACCGGGACCCGCGAGGATACGAGCAGTACTTC.

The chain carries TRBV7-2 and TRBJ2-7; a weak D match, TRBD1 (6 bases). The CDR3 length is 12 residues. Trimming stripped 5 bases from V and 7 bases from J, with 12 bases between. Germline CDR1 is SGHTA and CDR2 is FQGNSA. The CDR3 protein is CASSPQRGEQYF. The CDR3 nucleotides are TGTGCCAGCAGCCCGCAGAGGGGGGAGCAGTACTTC. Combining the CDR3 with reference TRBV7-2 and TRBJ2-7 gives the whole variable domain GAGVSQSPSNKVTEKGKDVELRCDPISGHTALYWYRQSLGQGLEFLIYFQGNSAPDKSGLPSDRFSAERTGGSVSTLTIQRTQQEDSAVYLCASSPQRGEQYFGPGTRLTVT.